These 2 T cell receptor beta chains share one sample of origin, sequenced in a study of human T cells and chemical hapten exposure. Sample time point: pre-sensitization, week 0. As to treatment: therapeutic diphenylcyclopropenone sensitization with weekly scalp DPC. TCRdb itself ran the RACE reads through MiXCR, one entry per CDR3 protein. The data hold some 110,000 distinct CDR3 sequences, with more than 10% observed a single time. The source material was whole blood, sampled in connection with sensitization to the hapten diphenylcyclopropenone (DPC). These receptors were obtained from a woman aged 45-60 years with alopecia areata. Some clones in this sample may be carry-over from other donors' samples.

J is TRBJ1-6 and V is TRBV6-2 or TRBV6-3, with 8 bases that match TRBD1. The CDR3 has 16 amino acids. Germline V gene lookup returns CDR1 MNHEY and CDR2 SVGEGT. The ends lost 6 bases at V and 7 bases at J; junction bases unmatched: 11. The CDR3 loop is CASSALGTGGNSPLHF. CDR3 nucleotides: TGTGCCAGCAGCGCTTTAGGGACAGGAGGCAATTCACCCCTCCACTTT.

This clonotype was counted between two and nine times. This chain joins TRBV7-2 and TRBJ2-5; D gene uncertain. Trimming removed 2 bases from V and 1 base from J, with 14 bases in between. The CDR3 consists of 16 residues. CDR1 SGHTA and CDR2 FQGNSA come from the germline V gene. The CDR3, as DNA: TGTGCCAGCAGCTTAAATTCTTGGGAATTCCAAGAGACCCAGTACTTC. Protein product: CASSLNSWEFQETQYF.